The 21 T cell receptor beta chains presented below share a single source sample, sequenced in a study of regulatory T cells in long-lasting Graves disease. Libraries of TCR beta came from iRepertoire HTBI primers plus Arm-PCR of CDR3 regions. TCRdb itself ran the multiplex PCR reads through MiXCR, one entry per CDR3 protein. The sample shows approximately 540,000 distinct CDR3 sequences, 9.5% to 15% of them seen only once. As for time point: newly diagnosed GD, antithyroid drugs for less than 3 months. PBMC-extracted RNA yielded the TCR library. This sample also belongs to another study, concerning T cells in Graves' hyperthyroidism and ophthalmopathy.

The sequenced sample was peripheral blood mononuclear cells (PBMCs), obtained at new diagnosis, from a patient treated with antithyroid drugs. These receptors were collected from a woman in her twenties or thirties with Graves disease.

This chain uses TRBV27 with TRBJ2-1, with 8 bases that match TRBD2. Germline loops: CDR1 MNHEY, CDR2 SMNVEV (reference sequence). The CDR3 runs to 17 residues. V was clipped by 5 bases and J by 8 bases; unmatched bases: 17. CDR3 DNA sequence: TGTGCCAGCAGTCTTTTCCCCGGGAGGGGCGGGGACGATGAGCAGTTCTTC. It translates to CASSLFPGRGGDDEQFF.

This clonotype was counted many times. The chain joins TRBV6-1 to TRBJ1-1; perhaps TRBD1 as D (5 bases). Germline assignment: CDR1 MNHNS and CDR2 SASEGT. This CDR3 comprises 13 residues. Deletions cut 7 bases from V and 3 bases from J, with 12 bases between. The CDR3 DNA sequence: TGTGCCAGCACCCCTGGGGGGTACACTGAAGCTTTCTTT. Its protein is CASTPGGYTEAFF.

Concerning this clonotype itself: At one boundary the junction diverges from the germline segment, which might be a read error. The genes are TRBV30 and TRBJ1-6; unclear D gene. Germline V gene data show CDR1 as GTSNPN and CDR2 as SVGIG (reference sequence). This CDR3 is 12 amino acids long. The CDR3 DNA follows: TGTGCCTGGAGTGTTGGCGCCTCACCCCCCCACTTT. This translates into CAWSVGASPPHF.

This clonotype occurred many times. The chain couples TRBV4-1 to TRBJ2-7, with D perhaps matching TRBD1 (7 bases). Trimming cost V 1 base and J 4 bases, with 17 bases left between them. This CDR3 is built from 16 residues. Germline V gives CDR1 MGHRA, CDR2 YSYEKL. The CDR3 protein is CASSQGRAGGLYEQYF. DNA for the CDR3: TGCGCCAGCAGCCAAGGCAGGGCAGGGGGGCTGTACGAGCAGTACTTC.

The gene calls are TRBV7-9 and TRBJ1-2; 8 positions match TRBD1. J lost 5 bases, V lost 1 base, and 9 bases had no gene match. The CDR3 runs 16 residues. Per the germline V gene, CDR1 is SEHNR and CDR2 is FQNEAQ (reference sequence). In DNA, the CDR3 is TGTGCCAGCAGCTTAGTATGGGACAGGCTTCAATATGGCTACACCTTC. The encoded protein is CASSLVWDRLQYGYTF.

This clonotype was observed at least ten times. The rearrangement uses TRBV11-2 and TRBJ2-5; 7 bases match TRBD2. There are 16 residues in the CDR3. The V gene's germline CDR1 is SGHAT and CDR2 FQNNGV. The V gene end was trimmed by 6 bases and the J gene end by 5 bases; junction bases not matched to a gene: 15. CDR3: CASSFRLASLWETQYF. DNA of the CDR3: TGTGCCAGCAGTTTTCGACTAGCCTCTTTGTGGGAGACCCAGTACTTC. The complete variable domain, with remaining parts taken from reference TRBV11-2 and TRBJ2-5, reads EAGVAQSPRYKIIEKRQSVAFWCNPISGHATLYWYQQILGQGPKLLIQFQNNGVVDDSQLPKDRFSAERLKGVDSTLKIQPAKLEDSAVYLCASSFRLASLWETQYFGPGTRLLVL.

The chain has TRBV28 and TRBJ1-5; unclear D gene. The ends were cut back, 8 bases at V and 1 base at J, with 15 bases in the middle. Germline V gives CDR1 MDHEN, CDR2 SYDVKM. The CDR3 loop spans 15 amino acids. The CDR3 sequence is CASQSEGGSNQPQHF. The CDR3, as DNA: TGTGCCAGCCAATCGGAGGGTGGGAGCAATCAGCCCCAGCATTTT.

The chain links TRBV27 to TRBJ1-1, with 10 bases fitting TRBD1. Germline V gives CDR1 MNHEY, CDR2 SMNVEV (reference sequence). The CDR3 is made up of 18 amino acids. Trimming at V came to 2 bases and at J to 1 base, leaving 10 bases not matched to a gene. CDR3 nucleotide sequence: TGTGCCAGCAGTTTAGCCCTCGGGACAGGGGCTGGGAACACTGAAGCTTTCTTT. It encodes CASSLALGTGAGNTEAFF.

This clonotype was seen ten or more times. This chain joins TRBV13 and TRBJ2-3, with 8 bases identical to TRBD1. The CDR3 has 14 residues. V gave up 3 bases and J gave up 5 bases; unmatched junction bases: 4. CDR1 is PRHDT, CDR2 FYEKMQ, per germline (reference sequence). CDR3 sequence: CASSFGTGLDTQYF. The DNA of the CDR3 is TGTGCCAGCAGCTTCGGGACAGGCCTAGATACGCAGTATTTT. The variable domain in full, with the rest retrieved from reference TRBV13 and TRBJ2-3, is AAGVIQSPRHLIKEKRETATLKCYPIPRHDTVYWYQQGPGQDPQFLISFYEKMQSDKGSIPDRFSAQQFSDYHSELNMSSLELGDSALYFCASSFGTGLDTQYFGPGTRLTVL.

This clonotype was seen only a few times. The genes are TRBV6-5 and TRBJ1-5, with 8 nucleotides matching TRBD1. Germline loops: CDR1 MNHEY, CDR2 SVGAGI. The CDR3 runs to 18 residues. Trimming at V came to 2 bases and at J to 0 bases, leaving 9 bases not matched to a gene. Written as DNA, the CDR3 is TGTGCCAGCAGTTACCCAAGGGACAGGAGATATAGCAATCAGCCCCAGCATTTT. This codes for CASSYPRDRRYSNQPQHF.

This clonotype occurred many times. The chain joins TRBV6-1 to TRBJ1-5; possible D gene TRBD1, 5 bases. The V and J ends lost 6 bases and 7 bases respectively, with 13 bases between them. Germline CDR1 and CDR2: MNHNS and SASEGT. CDR3 length: 13 amino acids. CDR3 amino acids: CASRPRDWQPQHF. CDR3 DNA sequence: TGTGCCAGCAGGCCGCGGGACTGGCAGCCCCAGCATTTT.

This clonotype was recorded at least ten times. The J gene is TRBJ2-3, the V gene TRBV30; no clear D gene. V shed 0 bases and J shed 2 bases, with 9 bases lying between them. This CDR3 comprises 14 residues. The V gene's germline CDR1 is GTSNPN and CDR2 SVGIG (reference sequence). The DNA for the CDR3 is TGTGCCTGGAGTGTAAGTGGATTCACAGATACGCAGTATTTT. This gives the protein CAWSVSGFTDTQYF.

This clonotype occurred a few times. The chain employs TRBV20-1 and TRBJ1-2; possibly TRBD1 for D (6 bases). The CDR3 covers 17 residues. V lost 0 bases and J lost 1, with 18 bases in between. Germline V gene lookup returns CDR1 DFQATT and CDR2 SNEGSKA (reference sequence). CDR3 in DNA: TGCAGTGCTAGAGATCTGGCAGGGGTTGATCGTAACTATGGCTACACCTTC. Encoded protein: CSARDLAGVDRNYGYTF.

This clonotype was detected many times. The chain couples TRBV11-2 to TRBJ2-7; no clear D. Germline CDR1 SGHAT, CDR2 FQNNGV. Trimming cost V 2 bases and J 7 bases, with 9 bases left between them. The CDR3 covers 12 residues. CDR3: CASSLNSLEQYF. DNA for the CDR3: TGTGCCAGCAGCTTAAATAGCCTTGAGCAGTACTTC.

The gene calls are TRBV27 and TRBJ2-7, with 9 bases fitting TRBD1. This CDR3 has 16 amino acids. V was pared by 3 bases and J by 3 bases, with 9 bases of the junction left unmatched. The V gene's germline CDR1 is MNHEY and CDR2 SMNVEV (reference sequence). The CDR3 is CASSFQSGQGYYEQYF. The CDR3 nucleotides are TGTGCCAGCAGTTTCCAGTCGGGACAGGGATACTACGAGCAGTACTTC.

The chain carries TRBV6-1 and TRBJ2-1; D is undetermined. CDR3 length: 13 amino acids. V was clipped by 5 bases and J by 7 bases, with 12 bases between them. CDR1 is MNHNS, CDR2 SASEGT, per germline. As DNA, the CDR3 is TGTGCCAGCAGTCCGTCCGAAGGTAATGAGCAGTTCTTC. The encoded protein is CASSPSEGNEQFF.

This clonotype was counted at least ten times. V and J are TRBV5-1 and TRBJ1-4; TRBD1 might be the D (5 bases). Germline CDR1 reads SGHRS; CDR2 reads YFSETQ. Trimming removed 4 bases at V and 6 bases at J, with 19 bases between. There are 16 residues in the CDR3. CDR3 sequence: CASSPGLRGVDEKLFF. The CDR3 DNA reads as TGCGCCAGCAGCCCAGGCCTGCGGGGGGTCGATGAAAAACTGTTTTTT.

The chain uses TRBV29-1 and TRBJ2-4; 8 nucleotides align to TRBD2. Germline V gene lookup returns CDR1 SQVTM and CDR2 ANQGSEA. The ends lost 5 bases at V and 0 bases at J; junction bases unmatched: 12. The CDR3 is made up of 17 amino acids. CDR3 nucleotide sequence: TGCAGCGTTTATGGTGGCGGGGGGAATTTAGCCAAAAACATTCAGTACTTC. Its protein product is CSVYGGGGNLAKNIQYF.

There are a few counts of this clonotype. A much bigger clone sits one base away, suggesting this may be a read error. The chain uses TRBV12-3 or TRBV12-4 and TRBJ2-3, with D perhaps TRBD1 (6 bases). The CDR3 totals 13 residues. CDR3 residues: CDSRTQGRDTQYF. For the CDR3, the DNA is TGTGACAGCAGGACACAGGGAAGAGATACGCAGTATTTT.

This clonotype was observed at least ten times. The J gene is TRBJ2-3, the V gene TRBV9; D is possibly TRBD2 (5 bases). The V and J ends lost 0 bases and 1 base respectively, with 12 bases between them. This CDR3 has 16 amino acids. Germline V gives CDR1 SGDLS, CDR2 YYNGEE. This chain's CDR3 is CASSVAEGGGTDTQYF. The CDR3 DNA follows: TGTGCCAGCAGCGTAGCTGAGGGCGGAGGCACAGATACGCAGTATTTT.

This clonotype was counted between two and nine times. The gene calls are TRBV7-2 and TRBJ2-2; 7 bases are a match to TRBD2. Germline CDR1 is SGHTA and CDR2 is FQGNSA. The CDR3 has 18 residues. With 4 bases clipped from V and 6 bases from J, the junction kept 17 bases outside the gene matches. The CDR3 loop is CASSSLAIAGAPPGELFF. CDR3 nucleotides: TGTGCCAGCAGCTCCTTAGCGATCGCGGGAGCCCCTCCCGGGGAGCTGTTTTTT.